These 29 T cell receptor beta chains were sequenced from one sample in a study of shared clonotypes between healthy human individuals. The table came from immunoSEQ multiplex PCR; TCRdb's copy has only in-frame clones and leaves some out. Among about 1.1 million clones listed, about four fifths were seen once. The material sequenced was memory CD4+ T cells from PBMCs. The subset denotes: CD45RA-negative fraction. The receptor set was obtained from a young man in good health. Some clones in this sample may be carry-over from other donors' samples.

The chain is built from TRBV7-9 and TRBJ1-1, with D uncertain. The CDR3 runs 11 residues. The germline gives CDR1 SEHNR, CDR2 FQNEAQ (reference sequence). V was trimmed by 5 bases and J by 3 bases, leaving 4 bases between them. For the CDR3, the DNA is TGTGCCAGCAGCCACGACACTGAAGCTTTCTTT. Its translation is CASSHDTEAFF.

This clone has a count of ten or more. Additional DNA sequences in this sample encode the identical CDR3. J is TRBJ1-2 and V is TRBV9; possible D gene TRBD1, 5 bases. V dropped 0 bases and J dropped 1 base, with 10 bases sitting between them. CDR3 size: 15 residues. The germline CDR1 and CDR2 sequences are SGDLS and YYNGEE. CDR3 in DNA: TGTGCCAGCAGCGTAGAGGTGGGGGTTAACTATGGCTACACCTTC. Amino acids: CASSVEVGVNYGYTF.

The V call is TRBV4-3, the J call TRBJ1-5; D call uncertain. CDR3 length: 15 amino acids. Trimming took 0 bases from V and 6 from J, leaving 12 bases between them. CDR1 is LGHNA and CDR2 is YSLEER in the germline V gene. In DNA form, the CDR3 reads TGCGCCAGCAGCCAAGATTACGGGGTCGGTCAGCCCCAGCATTTT. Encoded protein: CASSQDYGVGQPQHF.

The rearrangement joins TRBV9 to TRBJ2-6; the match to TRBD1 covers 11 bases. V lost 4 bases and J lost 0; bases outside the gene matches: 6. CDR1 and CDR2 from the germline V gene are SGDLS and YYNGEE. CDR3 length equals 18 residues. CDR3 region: CASSNSGTGGSGANVLTF. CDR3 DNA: TGTGCCAGCAGCAACTCCGGGACAGGGGGCTCTGGGGCCAACGTCCTGACTTTC.

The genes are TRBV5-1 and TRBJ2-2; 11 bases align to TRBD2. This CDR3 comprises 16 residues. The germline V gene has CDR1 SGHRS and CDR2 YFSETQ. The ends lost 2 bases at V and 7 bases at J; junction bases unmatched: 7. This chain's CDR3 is CASSFWTSGQNGELFF. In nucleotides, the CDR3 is TGCGCCAGCAGCTTCTGGACTAGCGGGCAGAACGGGGAGCTGTTTTTT.

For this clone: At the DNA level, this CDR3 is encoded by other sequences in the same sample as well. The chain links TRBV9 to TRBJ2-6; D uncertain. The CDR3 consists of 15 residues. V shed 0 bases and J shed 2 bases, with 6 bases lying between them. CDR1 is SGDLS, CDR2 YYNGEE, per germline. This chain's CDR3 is CASSVAGAGANVLTF. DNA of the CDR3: TGTGCCAGCAGCGTAGCAGGCGCTGGGGCCAACGTCCTGACTTTC. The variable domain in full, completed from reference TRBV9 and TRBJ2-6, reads DSGVTQTPKHLITATGQRVTLRCSPRSGDLSVYWYQQSLDQGLQFLIQYYNGEERAKGNILERFSAQQFPDLHSELNLSSLELGDSALYFCASSVAGAGANVLTFGAGSRLTVL.

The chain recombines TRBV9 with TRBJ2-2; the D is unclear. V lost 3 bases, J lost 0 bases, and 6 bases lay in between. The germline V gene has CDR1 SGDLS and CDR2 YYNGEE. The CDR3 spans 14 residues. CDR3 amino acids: CASSAPANTGELFF. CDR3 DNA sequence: TGTGCCAGCAGCGCCCCCGCGAACACCGGGGAGCTGTTTTTT.

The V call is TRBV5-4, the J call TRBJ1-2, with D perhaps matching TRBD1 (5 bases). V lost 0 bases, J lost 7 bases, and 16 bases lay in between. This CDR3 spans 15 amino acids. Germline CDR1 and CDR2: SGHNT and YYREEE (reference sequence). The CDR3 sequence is CASSLARQPEAGYTF. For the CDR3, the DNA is TGTGCCAGCAGCTTGGCCCGACAGCCCGAGGCTGGCTACACCTTC.

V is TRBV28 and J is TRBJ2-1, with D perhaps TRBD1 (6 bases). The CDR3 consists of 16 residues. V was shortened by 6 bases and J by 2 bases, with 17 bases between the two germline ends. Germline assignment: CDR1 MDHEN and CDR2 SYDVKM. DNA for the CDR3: TGTGCCAGCAGCCCCCGGGACATTCAGACCTACAATGAGCAGTTCTTC. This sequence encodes CASSPRDIQTYNEQFF.

CDR3 nucleotides: TGCGCCAGCAGCGGTTCGGACAACTTCTACGAGCAGTACTTC. Translating gives CASSGSDNFYEQYF. The chain joins TRBV5-1 to TRBJ2-7, with D possibly being TRBD1 (5 bases). Germline V gene lookup returns CDR1 SGHRS and CDR2 YFSETQ. The CDR3 contains 14 residues. Between the trimmed V and J ends, which lost 4 bases and 3 bases, there was a span of 14 bases.

The CDR3 bases are TGTGCCAGCAGCTCGGACAGGCAAACTGAAGCTTTCTTT. It codes for CASSSDRQTEAFF. The rearrangement links TRBV7-3 to TRBJ1-1, with TRBD1 matching over 7 bases. The CDR3 is made up of 13 amino acids. In germline, CDR1 is SGHTA, CDR2 FQGTGA. V was clipped by 4 bases and J by 5 bases; unmatched bases: 4.

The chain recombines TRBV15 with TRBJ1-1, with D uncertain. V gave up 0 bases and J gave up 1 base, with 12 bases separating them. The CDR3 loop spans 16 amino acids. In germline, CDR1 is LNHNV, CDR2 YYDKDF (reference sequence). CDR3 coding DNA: TGTGCCACCAGCAGAGATCATCGGGCTCAGAACACTGAAGCTTTCTTT. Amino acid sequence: CATSRDHRAQNTEAFF.

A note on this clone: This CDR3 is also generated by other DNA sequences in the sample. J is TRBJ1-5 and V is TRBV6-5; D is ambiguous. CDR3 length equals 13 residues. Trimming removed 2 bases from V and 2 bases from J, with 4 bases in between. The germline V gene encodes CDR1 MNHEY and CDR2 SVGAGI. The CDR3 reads CASSYSRNQPQHF. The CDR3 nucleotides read TGTGCCAGCAGTTACAGCCGCAATCAGCCCCAGCATTTT.

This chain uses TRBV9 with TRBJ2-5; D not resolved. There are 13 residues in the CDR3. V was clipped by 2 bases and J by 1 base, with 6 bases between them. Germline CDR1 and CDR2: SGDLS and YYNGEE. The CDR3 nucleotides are TGTGCCAGCAGCGTGCGACTCCAAGAGACCCAGTACTTC. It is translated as CASSVRLQETQYF.

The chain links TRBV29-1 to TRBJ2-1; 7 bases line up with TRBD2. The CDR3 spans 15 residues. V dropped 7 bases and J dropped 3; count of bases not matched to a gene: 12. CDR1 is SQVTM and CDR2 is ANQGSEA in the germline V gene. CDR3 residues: CSGILGSGNYNEQFF. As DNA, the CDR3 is TGCAGCGGCATCCTGGGCAGCGGGAACTACAATGAGCAGTTCTTC.

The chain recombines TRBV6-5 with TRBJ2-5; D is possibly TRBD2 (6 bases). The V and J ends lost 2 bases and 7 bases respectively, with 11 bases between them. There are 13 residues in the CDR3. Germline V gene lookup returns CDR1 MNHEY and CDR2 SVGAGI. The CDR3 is CASSYVARGTQYF. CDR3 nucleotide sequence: TGTGCCAGCAGTTACGTGGCGCGGGGGACCCAGTACTTC.

The CDR3 DNA reads TGTGCCAGTAGTATCGGGTCCTCATATTTTACGGATAGCAATCAGCCCCAGCATTTT. The encoded protein is CASSIGSSYFTDSNQPQHF. The rearrangement joins TRBV19 to TRBJ1-5; D is unresolved. The CDR3 extends over 19 amino acids. Germline V gene lookup returns CDR1 LNHDA and CDR2 SQIVND (reference sequence). Trimming removed 3 bases from V and 0 bases from J, with 21 bases in between.

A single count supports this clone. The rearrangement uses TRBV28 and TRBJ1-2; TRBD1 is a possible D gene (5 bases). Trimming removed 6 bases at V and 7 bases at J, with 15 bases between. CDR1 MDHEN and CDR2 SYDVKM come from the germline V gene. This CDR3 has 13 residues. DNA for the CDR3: TGTGCCAGCAGGAGTGAGAATCAGGGTGGCTACACCTTC. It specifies CASRSENQGGYTF.

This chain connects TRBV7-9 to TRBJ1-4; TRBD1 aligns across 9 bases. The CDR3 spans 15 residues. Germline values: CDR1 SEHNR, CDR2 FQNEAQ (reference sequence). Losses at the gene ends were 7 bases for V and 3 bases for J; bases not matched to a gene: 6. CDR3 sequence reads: CASILTGGSNEKLFF. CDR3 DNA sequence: TGTGCCAGCATCCTAACAGGGGGCTCTAATGAAAAACTGTTTTTT. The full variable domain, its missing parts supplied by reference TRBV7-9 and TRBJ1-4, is DTGVSQNPRHKITKRGQNVTFRCDPISEHNRLYWYRQTLGQGPEFLTYFQNEAQLEKSRLLSDRFSAERPKGSFSTLEIQRTEQGDSAMYLCASILTGGSNEKLFFGSGTQLSVL.

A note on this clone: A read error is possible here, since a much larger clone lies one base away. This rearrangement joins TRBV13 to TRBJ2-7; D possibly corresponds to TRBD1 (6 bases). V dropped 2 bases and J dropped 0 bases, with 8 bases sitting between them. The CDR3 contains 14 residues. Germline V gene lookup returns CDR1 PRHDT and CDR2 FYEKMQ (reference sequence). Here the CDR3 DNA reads TGTGCCAGCAGCTTAACAGGGAACTCCTACGAGCAGTACTTC. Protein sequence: CASSLTGNSYEQYF. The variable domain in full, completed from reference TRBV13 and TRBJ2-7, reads AAGVIQSPRHLIKEKRETATLKCYPIPRHDTVYWYQQGPGQDPQFLISFYEKMQSDKGSIPDRFSAQQFSDYHSELNMSSLELGDSALYFCASSLTGNSYEQYFGPGTRLTVT.

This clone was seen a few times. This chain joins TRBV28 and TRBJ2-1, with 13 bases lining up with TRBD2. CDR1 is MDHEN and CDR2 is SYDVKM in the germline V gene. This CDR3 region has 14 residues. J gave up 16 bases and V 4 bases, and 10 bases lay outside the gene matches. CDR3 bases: TGTGCCAGCAGTTCCACTCCGGGACTAGCGGGACGATTCTTC. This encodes CASSSTPGLAGRFF.

CDR3 nucleotide sequence: TGTGCCAGCTACGAGCAGTACTTC. Amino acids: CASYEQYF. The chain employs TRBV27 and TRBJ2-7; D is undetermined. Per germline, CDR1 MNHEY and CDR2 SMNVEV (reference sequence). The CDR3 contains 8 residues. V was cut by 8 bases and J by 4 bases, with 0 bases left in between.

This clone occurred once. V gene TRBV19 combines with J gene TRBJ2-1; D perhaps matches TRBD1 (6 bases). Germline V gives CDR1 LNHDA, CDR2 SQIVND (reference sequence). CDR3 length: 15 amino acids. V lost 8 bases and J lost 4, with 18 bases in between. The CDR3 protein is CASSPWGTFYNEQFF. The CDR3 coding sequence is TGTGCCAGTTCGCCGTGGGGGACATTTTACAATGAGCAGTTCTTC.

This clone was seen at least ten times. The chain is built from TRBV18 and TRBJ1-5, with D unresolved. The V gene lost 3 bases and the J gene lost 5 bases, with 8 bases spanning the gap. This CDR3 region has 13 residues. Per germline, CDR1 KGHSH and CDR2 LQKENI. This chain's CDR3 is CASSPDPHQPQHF. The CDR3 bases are TGTGCCAGCTCACCCGACCCGCATCAGCCCCAGCATTTT.

For the CDR3, the DNA is TGTGCCAGCAGCCTCGCCTCCTACAATGAGCAGTTCTTC. The encoded protein is CASSLASYNEQFF. The V and J genes are TRBV9 and TRBJ2-1; no reliable D call. In germline, CDR1 is SGDLS, CDR2 YYNGEE. V gave up 4 bases and J gave up 0 bases, with 5 bases separating them. This CDR3 comprises 13 residues.

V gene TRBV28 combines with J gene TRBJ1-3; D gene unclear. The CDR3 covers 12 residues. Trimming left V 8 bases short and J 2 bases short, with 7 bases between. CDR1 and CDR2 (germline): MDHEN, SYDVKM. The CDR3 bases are TGTGCCAGCTCGGACCCTGGAAACACCATATATTTT. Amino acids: CASSDPGNTIYF. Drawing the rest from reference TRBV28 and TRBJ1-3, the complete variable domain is DVKVTQSSRYLVKRTGEKVFLECVQDMDHENMFWYRQDPGLGLRLIYFSYDVKMKEKGDIPEGYSVSREKKERFSLILESASTNQTSMYLCASSDPGNTIYFGEGSWLTVV.

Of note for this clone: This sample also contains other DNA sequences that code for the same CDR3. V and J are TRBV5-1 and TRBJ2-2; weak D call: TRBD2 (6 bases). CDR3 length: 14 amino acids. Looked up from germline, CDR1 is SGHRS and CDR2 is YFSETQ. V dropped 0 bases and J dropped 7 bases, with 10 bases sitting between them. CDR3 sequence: CASSLVGSSGELFF. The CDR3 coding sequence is TGCGCCAGCAGCTTGGTCGGGAGTAGCGGGGAGCTGTTTTTT. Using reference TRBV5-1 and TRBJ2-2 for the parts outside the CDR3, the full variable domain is KAGVTQTPRYLIKTRGQQVTLSCSPISGHRSVSWYQQTPGQGLQFLFEYFSETQRNKGNFPGRFSGRQFSNSRSEMNVSTLELGDSALYLCASSLVGSSGELFFGEGSRLTVL.

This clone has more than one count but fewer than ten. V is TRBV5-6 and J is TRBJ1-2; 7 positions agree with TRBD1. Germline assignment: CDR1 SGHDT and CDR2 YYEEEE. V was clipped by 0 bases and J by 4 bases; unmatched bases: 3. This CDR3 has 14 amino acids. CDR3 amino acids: CASSLGSGGYGYTF. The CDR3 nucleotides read TGTGCCAGCAGCTTGGGATCAGGGGGCTATGGCTACACCTTC.

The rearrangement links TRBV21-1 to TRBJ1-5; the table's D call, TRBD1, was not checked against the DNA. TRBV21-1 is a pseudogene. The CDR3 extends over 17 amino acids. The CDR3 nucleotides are TGTGCCAGCAGCCTTACAGGGTTTCCTAATAGCAATCAGCCCCAGCATTTT. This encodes CASSLTGFPNSNQPQHF.